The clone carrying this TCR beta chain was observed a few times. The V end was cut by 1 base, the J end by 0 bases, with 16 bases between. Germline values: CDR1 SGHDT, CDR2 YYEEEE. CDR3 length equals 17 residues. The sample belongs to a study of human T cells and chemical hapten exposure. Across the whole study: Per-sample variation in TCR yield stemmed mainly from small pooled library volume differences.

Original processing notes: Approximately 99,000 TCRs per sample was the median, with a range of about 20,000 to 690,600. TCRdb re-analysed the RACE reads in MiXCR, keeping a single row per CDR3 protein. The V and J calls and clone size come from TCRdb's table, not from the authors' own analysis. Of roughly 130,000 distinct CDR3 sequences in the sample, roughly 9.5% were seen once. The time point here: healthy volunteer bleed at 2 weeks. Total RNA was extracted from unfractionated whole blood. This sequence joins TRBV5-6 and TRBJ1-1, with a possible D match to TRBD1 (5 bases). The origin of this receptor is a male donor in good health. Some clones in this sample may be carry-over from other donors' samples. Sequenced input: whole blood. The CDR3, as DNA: TGTGCCAGCAGCTTGAGTCCCCGGGGGGGGATGAACACTGAAGCTTTCTTT. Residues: CASSLSPRGGMNTEAFF.